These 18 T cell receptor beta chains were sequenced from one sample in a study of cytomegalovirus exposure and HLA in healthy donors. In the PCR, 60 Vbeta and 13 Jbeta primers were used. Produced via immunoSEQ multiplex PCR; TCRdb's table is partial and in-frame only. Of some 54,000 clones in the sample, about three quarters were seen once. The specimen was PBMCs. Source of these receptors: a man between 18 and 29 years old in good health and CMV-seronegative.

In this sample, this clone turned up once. CDR3 sequence reads: CASSSRTSPQHF. Here the CDR3 DNA reads TGTGCCAGCAGTTCACGGACATCGCCCCAGCATTTT. V usage is TRBV28 and J usage is TRBJ1-5, with a weak D call TRBD1 (5 bases). Trimming stripped 4 bases from V and 9 bases from J, with 10 bases between. Germline CDR1 MDHEN, CDR2 SYDVKM. The CDR3 extends over 12 amino acids.

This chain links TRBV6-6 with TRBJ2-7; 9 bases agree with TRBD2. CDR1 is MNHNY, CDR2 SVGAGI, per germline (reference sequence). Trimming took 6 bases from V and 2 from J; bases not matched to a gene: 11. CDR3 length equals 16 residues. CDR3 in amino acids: CASRGGLAGVTYEQYF. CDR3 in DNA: TGTGCCAGCAGGGGCGGCTTAGCGGGAGTCACCTACGAGCAGTACTTC.

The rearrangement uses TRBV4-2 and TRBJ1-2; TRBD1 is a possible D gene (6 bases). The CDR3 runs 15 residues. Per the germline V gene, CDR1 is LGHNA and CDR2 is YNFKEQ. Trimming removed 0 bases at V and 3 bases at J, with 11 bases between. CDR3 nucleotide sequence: TGTGCCAGCAGCCAAGAGGCGGGGGCGGACTATGGCTACACCTTC. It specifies CASSQEAGADYGYTF.

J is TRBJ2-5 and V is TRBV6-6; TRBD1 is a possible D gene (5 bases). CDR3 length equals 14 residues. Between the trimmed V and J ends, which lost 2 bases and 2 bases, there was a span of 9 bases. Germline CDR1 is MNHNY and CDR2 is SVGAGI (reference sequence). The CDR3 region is CASSYRQGQETQYF. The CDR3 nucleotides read TGTGCCAGCAGTTACCGGCAGGGTCAAGAGACCCAGTACTTC.

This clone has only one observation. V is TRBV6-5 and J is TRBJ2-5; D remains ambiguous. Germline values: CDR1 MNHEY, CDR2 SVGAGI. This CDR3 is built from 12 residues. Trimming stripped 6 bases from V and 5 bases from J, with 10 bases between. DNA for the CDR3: TGTGCCAGCAGCAGAACGCAGGAGACCCAGTACTTC. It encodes CASSRTQETQYF.

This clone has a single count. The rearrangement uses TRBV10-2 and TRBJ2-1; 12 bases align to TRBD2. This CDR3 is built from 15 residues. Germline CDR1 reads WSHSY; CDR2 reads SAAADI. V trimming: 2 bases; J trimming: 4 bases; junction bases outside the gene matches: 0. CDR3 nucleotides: TGCGCCAGCAGTGAGGGACTAGCGGGATACAATGAGCAGTTCTTC. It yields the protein CASSEGLAGYNEQFF.

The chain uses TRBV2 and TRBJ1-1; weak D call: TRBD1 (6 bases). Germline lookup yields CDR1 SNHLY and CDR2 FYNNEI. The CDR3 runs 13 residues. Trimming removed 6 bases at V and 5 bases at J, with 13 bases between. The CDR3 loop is CASSQTGWTEAFF. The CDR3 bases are TGTGCCAGCAGCCAAACAGGGTGGACTGAAGCTTTCTTT. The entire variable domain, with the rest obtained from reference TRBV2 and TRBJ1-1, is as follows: EPEVTQTPSHQVTQMGQEVILRCVPISNHLYFYWYRQILGQKVEFLVSFYNNEISEKSEIFDDQFSVERPDGSNFTLKIRSTKLEDSAMYFCASSQTGWTEAFFGQGTRLTVV.

For the CDR3, the DNA is TGTGCCAGCAGTTCCCCGGGAGGGTGGTATGGCTACACCTTC. It encodes CASSSPGGWYGYTF. The gene calls are TRBV27 and TRBJ1-2; no definite D call. Looked up from germline, CDR1 is MNHEY and CDR2 is SMNVEV (reference sequence). The V end was cut by 4 bases, the J end by 5 bases, with 14 bases between. This CDR3 comprises 14 residues.

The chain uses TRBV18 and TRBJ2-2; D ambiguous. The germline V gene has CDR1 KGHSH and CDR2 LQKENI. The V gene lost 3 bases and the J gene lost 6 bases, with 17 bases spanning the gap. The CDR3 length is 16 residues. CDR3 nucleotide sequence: TGTGCCAGCTCACCGTCCCGCCGAATCTACGCCGGGGAGCTGTTTTTT. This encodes CASSPSRRIYAGELFF.

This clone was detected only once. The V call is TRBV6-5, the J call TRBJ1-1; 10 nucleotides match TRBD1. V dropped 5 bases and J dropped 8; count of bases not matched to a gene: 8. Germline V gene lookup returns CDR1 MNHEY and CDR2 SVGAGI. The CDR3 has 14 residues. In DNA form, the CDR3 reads TGTGCCAGCAGTAAACAGAGACAGGGGGCGGAAGCTTTCTTT. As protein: CASSKQRQGAEAFF.

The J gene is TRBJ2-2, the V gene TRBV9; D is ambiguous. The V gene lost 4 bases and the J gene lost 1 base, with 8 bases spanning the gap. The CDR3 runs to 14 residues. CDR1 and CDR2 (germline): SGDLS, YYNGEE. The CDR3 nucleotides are TGTGCCAGCAGCCCCCTAATGAACACCGGGGAGCTGTTTTTT. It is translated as CASSPLMNTGELFF.

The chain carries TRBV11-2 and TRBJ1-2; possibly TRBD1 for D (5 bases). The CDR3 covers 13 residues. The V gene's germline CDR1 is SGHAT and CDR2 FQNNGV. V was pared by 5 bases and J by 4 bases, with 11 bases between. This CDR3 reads CASSPGGVYGYTF. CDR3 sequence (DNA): TGTGCCAGCAGCCCGGGGGGAGTCTATGGCTACACCTTC.

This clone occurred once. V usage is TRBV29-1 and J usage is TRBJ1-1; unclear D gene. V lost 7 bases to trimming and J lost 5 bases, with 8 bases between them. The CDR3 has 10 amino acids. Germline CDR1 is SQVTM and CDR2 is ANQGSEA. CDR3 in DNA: TGCAGCGCAGGTGGGACTGAAGCTTTCTTT. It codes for CSAGGTEAFF.

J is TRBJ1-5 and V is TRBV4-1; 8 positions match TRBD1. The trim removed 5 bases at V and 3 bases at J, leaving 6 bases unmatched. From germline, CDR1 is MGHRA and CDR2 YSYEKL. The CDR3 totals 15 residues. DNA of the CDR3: TGCGCCAGCAGCGCGACAGGGGTGGACAATCAGCCCCAGCATTTT. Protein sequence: CASSATGVDNQPQHF.

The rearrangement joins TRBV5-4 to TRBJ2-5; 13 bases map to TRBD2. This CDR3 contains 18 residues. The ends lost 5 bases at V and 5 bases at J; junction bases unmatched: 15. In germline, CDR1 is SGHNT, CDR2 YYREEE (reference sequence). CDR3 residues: CASSWGGTSGTRGETQYF. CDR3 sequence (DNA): TGTGCCAGCAGTTGGGGGGGGACTAGCGGGACGAGAGGGGAGACCCAGTACTTC. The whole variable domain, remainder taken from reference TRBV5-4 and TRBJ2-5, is ETGVTQSPTHLIKTRGQQVTLRCSSQSGHNTVSWYQQALGQGPQFIFQYYREEENGRGNFPPRFSGLQFPNYSSELNVNALELDDSALYLCASSWGGTSGTRGETQYFGPGTRLLVL.

The chain's CDR3 is CAWSSKGVQNYGYTF. The CDR3 DNA follows: TGTGCCTGGAGTAGTAAGGGGGTACAGAACTATGGCTACACCTTC. The chain employs TRBV30 and TRBJ1-2; TRBD1 is a possible D gene (6 bases). The ends were cut back, 2 bases at V and 2 bases at J, with 15 bases in the middle. Germline V lookup: CDR1 GTSNPN, CDR2 SVGIG (reference sequence). The length of the CDR3 is 15 residues.

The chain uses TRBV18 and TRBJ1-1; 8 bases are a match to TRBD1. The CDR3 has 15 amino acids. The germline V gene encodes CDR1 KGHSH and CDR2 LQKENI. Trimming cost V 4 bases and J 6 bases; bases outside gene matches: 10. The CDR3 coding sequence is TGTGCCAGCTCACGCAGGGGACAGGAAGGGCCTGAAGCTTTCTTT. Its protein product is CASSRRGQEGPEAFF.

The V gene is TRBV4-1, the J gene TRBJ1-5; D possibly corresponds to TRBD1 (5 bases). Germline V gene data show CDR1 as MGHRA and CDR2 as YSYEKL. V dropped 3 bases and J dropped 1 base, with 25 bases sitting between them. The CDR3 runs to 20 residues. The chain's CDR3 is CASSQEFEAQGLYSNQPQHF. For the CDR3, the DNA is TGCGCCAGCAGCCAGGAATTCGAGGCTCAGGGTCTCTACAGCAATCAGCCCCAGCATTTT.